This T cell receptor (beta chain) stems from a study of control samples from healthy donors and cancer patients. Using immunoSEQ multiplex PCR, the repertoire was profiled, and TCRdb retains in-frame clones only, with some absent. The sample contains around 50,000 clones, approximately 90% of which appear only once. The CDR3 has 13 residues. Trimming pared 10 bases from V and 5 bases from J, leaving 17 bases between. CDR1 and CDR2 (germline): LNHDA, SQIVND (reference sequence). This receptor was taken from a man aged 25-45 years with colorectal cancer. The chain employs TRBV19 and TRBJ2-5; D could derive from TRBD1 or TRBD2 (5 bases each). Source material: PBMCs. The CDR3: CATLGTGAETQYF. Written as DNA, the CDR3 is TGTGCCACCTTGGGGACCGGTGCGGAGACCCAGTACTTC. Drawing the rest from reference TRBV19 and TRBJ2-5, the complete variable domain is DGGITQSPKYLFRKEGQNVTLSCEQNLNHDAMYWYRQDPGQGLRLIYYSQIVNDFQKGDIAEGYSVSREKKESFPLTVTSAQKNPTAFYLCATLGTGAETQYFGPGTRLLVL.